The source of this T cell receptor beta chain is a study of blood T cell repertoires in COVID-19. At the level of the study: Italy, Spain and the United States were the sources of the convalescent and acute COVID-19 samples.

The table came from immunoSEQ multiplex PCR; TCRdb's copy has only in-frame clones and leaves some out. The data hold around 300,000 clones, with approximately 90% observed a single time. Participants spanned ages about 18 to 100 years and resided in 20 to 25 US areas. The recovered donors of Cohort 3 showed two negative PCRs, clearance, or symptom resolution. Germline V gives CDR1 SGHNT, CDR2 YYREEE (reference sequence). V was pared by 7 bases and J by 3 bases, with 12 bases of the junction left unmatched. This CDR3 region has 15 residues. This clonotype was obtained from a woman under 30 who had recovered from COVID-19. The material sequenced was PBMCs or T cells enriched from blood (not recorded which). The V gene is TRBV5-4, the J gene TRBJ2-7; 8 nucleotides agree with TRBD2. CDR3 amino acids: CASHPGGTVDYEQYF. As DNA, the CDR3 is TGTGCCAGCCACCCGGGAGGGACGGTGGACTACGAGCAGTACTTC.